The entry that follows covers one T cell receptor (beta chain) sequence. What it recognizes is unknown. This specimen belongs to a study of response to subunit inactivated influenza vaccine. General observations from the study: Each seasonal flu vaccination may recruit only limited new T cells, authors suggested.

With 4 bases removed from V and 1 base from J, the gap between germline ends came to 14 bases. CDR3 length equals 16 residues. Germline V CDR1 and CDR2: SGHRS, YFSETQ. Via MiXCR, TCRdb re-called the RT-PCR reads, giving one row per CDR3 protein. The table has fewer than 600,000 distinct CDR3 sequences, approximately 7.2% seen once. The material was PBMCs from blood, obtained less than 30 months after vaccination. The sequence came from a man aged 50 to 75 who received an inactivated influenza vaccine. The genes are TRBV5-1 and TRBJ2-2; no clear D. The CDR3 sequence is CASSPSGPENTGELFF. CDR3 sequence (DNA): TGCGCCAGCAGCCCAAGTGGCCCGGAGAACACCGGGGAGCTGTTTTTT.